The following is a T cell receptor beta chain sequence with its context. Its antigen is not identified. The data stem from a study of T cell responses to AZD1222 COVID-19 vaccine. The data were produced by immunoSEQ multiplex PCR, yet TCRdb's version contains in-frame clones alone and is incomplete. The sample lists some 170,000 clones; roughly nine tenths were seen once. Per germline, CDR1 MNHNS and CDR2 SASEGT. Trimming cost V 3 bases and J 0 bases; bases outside gene matches: 3. This CDR3 is 15 amino acids long. General observations from the study: The peak T cell response came first, and repertoires were sampled only after it. Donor demographics were predominantly white British with a female majority; clonal diversity may be underestimated.

The receptor was isolated from an adult in good health. The rearrangement uses TRBV6-1 and TRBJ1-2, with 8 bases identical to TRBD1. The material was peripheral blood, obtained on day 0 of MenACWY control vaccination. For the CDR3, the DNA is TGTGCCAGCAGTGAGCGACAGGGGACTAACTATGGCTACACCTTC. Translation gives CASSERQGTNYGYTF.